The rows below give T cell receptor beta chains drawn from one sample of a study of blood T cell repertoires in COVID-19. Assay: immunoSEQ multiplex PCR; the TCRdb copy retains only in-frame clones and omits some. Seen here are hundreds of thousands of clones, roughly four fifths observed once, and the top ten hold 5%. Sequencing input: PBMCs or T cells enriched from blood (not recorded which). The receptors were sampled from a man aged 40-50 years who had been exposed to COVID-19. CDR3s include the opening cysteine and the closing phenylalanine or tryptophan. A D gene is named only where the DNA matches it firmly. Clone size, where shown, is once, few, many, or a class for clones that have expanded.

J gene: TRBJ2-1
V gene: TRBV9
clone size: NA
D gene: NA
CDR3 protein: CASSGQAGLNEQFF
CDR3 DNA: TGTGCCAGCAGTGGCCAAGCGGGCCTCAATGAGCAGTTCTTC

J gene: TRBJ2-3
V gene: TRBV29-1
clone size: NA
D gene: NA
CDR3 protein: CSVEAFTDTQYF
CDR3 DNA: TGCAGCGTTGAGGCTTTCACAGATACGCAGTATTTT

J gene: TRBJ2-7
V gene: TRBV5-4
clone size: NA
D gene: NA
CDR3 protein: CASSGGHPYEQYF
CDR3 DNA: TGTGCCAGCAGCGGGGGACACCCCTACGAGCAGTACTTC

J gene: TRBJ2-7
V gene: TRBV29-1
clone size: NA
D gene: TRBD1
CDR3 protein: CSVGGTGVSYEQYF
CDR3 DNA: TGCAGCGTGGGAGGGACAGGGGTCTCCTACGAGCAGTACTTC

J gene: TRBJ2-1
V gene: TRBV4-1
clone size: NA
D gene: NA
CDR3 protein: CASSQRGSEYNEQFF
CDR3 DNA: TGCGCCAGCAGCCAACGCGGGTCAGAGTACAATGAGCAGTTCTTC

J gene: TRBJ1-1
V gene: TRBV12-3/TRBV12-4
clone size: NA
D gene: NA
CDR3 protein: CASSFTGLEAFF
CDR3 DNA: TGTGCCAGCAGCTTTACAGGGTTGGAAGCTTTCTTT

J gene: TRBJ1-2
V gene: TRBV18
clone size: NA
D gene: TRBD1
CDR3 protein: CASSPRDREWDTF
CDR3 DNA: TGTGCCAGCTCACCCCGGGACAGGGAGTGGGACACCTTC

J gene: TRBJ2-7
V gene: TRBV7-9
clone size: once
D gene: TRBD2
CDR3 protein: CASLASGSYEQYF
CDR3 DNA: TGTGCCAGCTTGGCTAGCGGATCCTACGAGCAGTACTTC

J gene: TRBJ2-1
V gene: TRBV10-1
clone size: NA
D gene: NA
CDR3 protein: CASSESSYPNEQFF
CDR3 DNA: TGCGCCAGCAGTGAGTCTTCCTACCCCAATGAGCAGTTCTTC

J gene: TRBJ2-2
V gene: TRBV19
clone size: NA
D gene: NA
CDR3 protein: CASSISQTRPGELFF
CDR3 DNA: TGTGCCAGTAGTATCTCCCAGACTAGGCCCGGGGAGCTGTTTTTT

J gene: TRBJ2-1
V gene: TRBV7-3
clone size: once
D gene: TRBD2
CDR3 protein: CASSTTSEAYNEQFF
CDR3 DNA: TGTGCCAGCAGCACAACTAGCGAAGCCTACAATGAGCAGTTCTTC

J gene: TRBJ1-1
V gene: TRBV18
clone size: NA
D gene: TRBD1
CDR3 protein: CASSPPGQGAFLAFF
CDR3 DNA: TGTGCCAGCTCACCACCGGGACAGGGGGCGTTCTTGGCTTTCTTT